This T cell receptor beta chain was sequenced in a study of blood T cells in healthy people across ages. The V and J ends lost 5 bases and 8 bases respectively, with 12 bases between them. The CDR3 has 12 residues. Germline V gene data show CDR1 as SGHTA and CDR2 as FQGTGA. Notes on this clonotype: Its target is unknown.

Study conclusions and caveats: It was not known whether donors were CMV positive (a possible confounder of expanded clonotype changes).

Sample-barcoded 5' priming and a J-beta primer mix drove a second PCR of roughly 6 to 12 cycles. TCRdb reprocessed the 5' RACE reads with MiXCR, giving one entry per CDR3 protein. The sample includes some 710,000 distinct CDR3 sequences, about 46% seen only once; the top ten take around 18%. Donors gave around 9.3 milliliters of peripheral blood apiece. PBMCs, at least 6.5 million per sample, were isolated. The chain couples TRBV7-3 to TRBJ1-2, with D possibly matching TRBD1 (5 bases). Source material: blood. This receptor was taken from a man older than 75 in good health. CDR3 sequence: CASSPAGGGYTF. The CDR3 DNA is TGTGCCAGCAGCCCAGCGGGGGGGGGCTACACCTTC.